Following are 20 T cell receptor beta chains from one sample sequenced in a study of blood T cell repertoires in COVID-19. Measured with immunoSEQ multiplex PCR; TCRdb has only the in-frame clones, and not every one. The table lists 150,000 to 200,000 clones, about 77% of them singletons. Sequenced material: peripheral blood. The receptors derive from a woman older than 75 with acute or convalescent COVID-19.

The V gene is TRBV5-5, the J gene TRBJ2-7; D remains ambiguous. V lost 5 bases, J lost 2 bases, and 8 bases lay in between. Looked up from germline, CDR1 is SGHKS and CDR2 is YYEKEE (reference sequence). The CDR3 is 12 amino acids. The CDR3 bases are TGTGCCAGCAGTCCCTTTGCCTACGAGCAGTACTTC. This encodes CASSPFAYEQYF. Filled out from reference TRBV5-5 and TRBJ2-7, the complete variable domain reads DAGVTQSPTHLIKTRGQQVTLRCSPISGHKSVSWYQQVLGQGPQFIFQYYEKEERGRGNFPDRFSARQFPNYSSELNVNALLLGDSALYLCASSPFAYEQYFGPGTRLTVT.

The count of this clone is one. The chain employs TRBV9 and TRBJ2-2; 9 bases map to TRBD2. Trimming removed 0 bases from V and 4 bases from J; junction bases left unmatched: 13. This CDR3 contains 19 residues. Germline V lookup: CDR1 SGDLS, CDR2 YYNGEE. In DNA, the CDR3 is TGTGCCAGCAGCGTAGAACCCCTTGGGCTAGCGGGGCCCACCGGGGAGCTGTTTTTT. Amino acid sequence: CASSVEPLGLAGPTGELFF.

The chain employs TRBV5-1 and TRBJ2-7; 14 positions agree with TRBD2. V dropped 2 bases and J dropped 5; count of bases not matched to a gene: 6. CDR1 is SGHRS and CDR2 is YFSETQ in the germline V gene. The CDR3 spans 16 residues. The CDR3 DNA reads TGCGCCAGCAGCTTAGTCCCGGGACTAGCGGGGGACGAGCAGTACTTC. Amino acids: CASSLVPGLAGDEQYF. Filled out from reference TRBV5-1 and TRBJ2-7, the complete variable domain reads KAGVTQTPRYLIKTRGQQVTLSCSPISGHRSVSWYQQTPGQGLQFLFEYFSETQRNKGNFPGRFSGRQFSNSRSEMNVSTLELGDSALYLCASSLVPGLAGDEQYFGPGTRLTVT.

The gene calls are TRBV7-2 and TRBJ2-1, with 12 bases matching TRBD2. CDR1 and CDR2 (germline): SGHTA, FQGNSA. The CDR3 length is 16 residues. V lost 5 bases to trimming and J lost 5 bases; unmatched junction nucleotides: 7. CDR3 coding DNA: TGTGCCAGCAGCCACCCCACTAGCGGGGGGCACAATGAGCAGTTCTTC. It codes for CASSHPTSGGHNEQFF.

V gene TRBV9 combines with J gene TRBJ2-3; D possibly corresponds to TRBD1 (6 bases). V was shortened by 0 bases and J by 6 bases, with 14 bases between the two germline ends. Germline V lookup: CDR1 SGDLS, CDR2 YYNGEE. This CDR3 spans 15 amino acids. DNA of the CDR3: TGTGCCAGCAGCGTAGGCCCAGGGGTGAGGGATACGCAGTATTTT. This gives the protein CASSVGPGVRDTQYF. Looking up the rest from reference TRBV9 and TRBJ2-3 gives the full variable domain: DSGVTQTPKHLITATGQRVTLRCSPRSGDLSVYWYQQSLDQGLQFLIQYYNGEERAKGNILERFSAQQFPDLHSELNLSSLELGDSALYFCASSVGPGVRDTQYFGPGTRLTVL.

V usage is TRBV6-2 or TRBV6-3 and J usage is TRBJ2-7; D remains unclear. The V end was cut by 4 bases, the J end by 1 base, with 5 bases between. Germline CDR1 MNHEY, CDR2 SVGEGT. This CDR3 region has 12 residues. CDR3 sequence (DNA): TGTGCCAGCAGTTTATCGTCCTACGAGCAGTACTTC. This codes for CASSLSSYEQYF.

The CDR3 protein is CASSLGGAGGATRWLSYGYTF. The CDR3 DNA is TGTGCCAGCAGTTTGGGGGGGGCAGGGGGCGCGACAAGATGGCTCTCCTATGGCTACACCTTC. This chain joins TRBV28 and TRBJ1-2, with 8 bases aligning to TRBD1. The CDR3 is 21 amino acids. The germline V gene has CDR1 MDHEN and CDR2 SYDVKM. The ends lost 3 bases at V and 4 bases at J; junction bases unmatched: 25.

Notes on this clone: The sample carries other DNA sequences with the same CDR3. J is TRBJ1-2 and V is TRBV20-1; TRBD1 agrees at 7 bases. The germline V gene encodes CDR1 DFQATT and CDR2 SNEGSKA (reference sequence). This CDR3 has 13 residues. V dropped 3 bases and J dropped 3; count of bases not matched to a gene: 4. The CDR3 sequence is CSASRQGYYGYTF. In DNA form, the CDR3 reads TGCAGTGCTAGTAGACAGGGCTACTATGGCTACACCTTC.

The J gene is TRBJ2-7, the V gene TRBV3-1 (or the pseudogene TRBV3-2), with D perhaps TRBD2 (5 bases). The V end lost 4 bases, the J end lost 1 base, and 17 bases lay between the germline ends. The CDR3 length is 16 residues. Germline CDR1 LGHDT, CDR2 YNNKEL (reference sequence). CDR3: CASSLSPGGFSYEQYF. As DNA, the CDR3 is TGTGCCAGCAGCCTCAGTCCCGGAGGCTTTTCCTACGAGCAGTACTTC.

V and J are TRBV18 and TRBJ2-2; TRBD1 matches 10 bases. CDR3 length equals 14 residues. The J segment lost 6 bases and the V segment lost 6 bases, leaving 4 bases of the junction unmatched. Germline values: CDR1 KGHSH, CDR2 LQKENI. CDR3 amino acids: CASSAGTGAGELFF. CDR3 nucleotides: TGTGCCAGCTCGGCCGGGACAGGGGCCGGGGAGCTGTTTTTT.

The chain couples TRBV18 to TRBJ2-1, with D possibly TRBD1 on 6 matching bases. CDR3 length equals 14 residues. V lost 3 bases, J lost 5 bases, and 11 bases lay in between. CDR1 KGHSH and CDR2 LQKENI come from the germline V gene. CDR3 sequence: CASSPTDRNNEQFF. The CDR3 DNA reads TGTGCCAGCTCACCGACCGACAGGAACAATGAGCAGTTCTTC.

The CDR3 DNA reads TGTGCCAGCAGGGAAATAAGGACAGGGATCTACGAGCAGTACTTC. Translation: CASREIRTGIYEQYF. This sequence joins TRBV21-1 and TRBJ2-7; TRBD1 was called by the table and not checked on the DNA. TRBV21-1 is marked as a pseudogene. The length of the CDR3 is 15 residues.

Only a few counts were recorded for this clone. This chain connects TRBV19 to TRBJ2-2, with D possibly matching TRBD1 (5 bases). V gave up 7 bases and J gave up 7 bases, with 13 bases separating them. Germline loops: CDR1 LNHDA, CDR2 SQIVND (reference sequence). The CDR3 loop spans 13 amino acids. The DNA for the CDR3 is TGTGCCAGTATTAGCAGGGTGTACGGGGAGCTGTTTTTT. The encoded protein is CASISRVYGELFF.

The gene calls are TRBV10-3 and TRBJ2-1, with D tentatively TRBD1 (6 bases). The CDR3 is 14 residues long. CDR1 is ENHRY and CDR2 is SYGVKD in the germline V gene. V was pared by 5 bases and J by 6 bases, with 14 bases between. The CDR3 reads CAISTQQGINEQFF. CDR3 nucleotides: TGTGCCATCAGTACTCAACAGGGAATCAATGAGCAGTTCTTC.

The count of this clone is one. The rearrangement uses TRBV28 and TRBJ1-5; D not resolved. Germline CDR1 is MDHEN and CDR2 is SYDVKM. V lost 3 bases and J lost 7, with 16 bases in between. The CDR3 spans 15 residues. Written as DNA, the CDR3 is TGTGCCAGCAGTTTCCAGGATCAAGTTTGGCAGCCCCAGCATTTT. It encodes CASSFQDQVWQPQHF.

This clone has just a few counts. V and J are TRBV2 and TRBJ1-2, with a weak D call TRBD1 (5 bases). The CDR3 contains 14 residues. The ends were cut back, 3 bases at V and 7 bases at J, with 15 bases in the middle. CDR1 is SNHLY and CDR2 is FYNNEI in the germline V gene. CDR3 DNA sequence: TGTGCCAGCAGTGATAGGAGGGGCGCGGCTGGCTACACCTTC. This gives the protein CASSDRRGAAGYTF.

V is TRBV12-1 and J is TRBJ1-5; the D segment call TRBD1 is taken from the table without a DNA check. TRBV12-1 is designated a pseudogene. This CDR3 has 12 amino acids. In DNA form, the CDR3 reads TGTGCCAGCAGCCAGGGAAGCCAGCCCCAGCATTTT. Translated, it gives CASSQGSQPQHF.

This clone came up once. The CDR3 DNA reads as TGCGCCAGCAGCTTAGGACAGGGGCATAGCACAGATACGCAGTATTTT. Its translation is CASSLGQGHSTDTQYF. The V call is TRBV5-1, the J call TRBJ2-3; 9 bases line up with TRBD1. In germline, CDR1 is SGHRS, CDR2 YFSETQ. The CDR3 consists of 16 residues. V gave up 2 bases and J gave up 0 bases; unmatched junction bases: 4. Full variable domain (missing parts from reference TRBV5-1 and TRBJ2-3): KAGVTQTPRYLIKTRGQQVTLSCSPISGHRSVSWYQQTPGQGLQFLFEYFSETQRNKGNFPGRFSGRQFSNSRSEMNVSTLELGDSALYLCASSLGQGHSTDTQYFGPGTRLTVL.

This clone was recorded only once. This chain links TRBV28 with TRBJ1-2, with D perhaps matching TRBD1 (6 bases). Looked up from germline, CDR1 is MDHEN and CDR2 is SYDVKM. The CDR3 has 11 residues. The CDR3 protein is CALYRDYGYTF. CDR3 sequence (DNA): TGTGCTTTATACAGGGACTATGGCTACACCTTC.

The chain links TRBV7-9 to TRBJ2-2; no definite D call. With 4 bases removed from V and 6 bases from J, the gap between germline ends came to 6 bases. This CDR3 has 12 amino acids. The germline V gene encodes CDR1 SEHNR and CDR2 FQNEAQ (reference sequence). CDR3 region: CASSSPSGELFF. CDR3 sequence (DNA): TGTGCCAGCAGCTCCCCTTCCGGGGAGCTGTTTTTT.